This TCR beta chain is drawn from a study of blood T cell repertoires in COVID-19. Study at large: Sources were T cells, B-cell-depleted T cells, or PBMCs; the material itself was cDNA or gDNA.

V lost 6 bases and J lost 2, with 15 bases in between. The CDR3 sequence is 15 residues long. Germline values: CDR1 SGHRS, CDR2 YFSETQ. Sequencing was performed with immunoSEQ multiplex PCR; in TCRdb, only in-frame clones are kept and a portion is missing. The sample lists about 250,000 clones; more than 70% were seen once. Source material: peripheral blood. This sequence was found in an elderly man with acute or convalescent COVID-19. This rearrangement joins TRBV5-1 to TRBJ1-5, with D possibly matching TRBD1 (5 bases). CDR3 sequence (DNA): TGCGCCAGCAAATTAGACTTACAGGGCAATCAGCCCCAGCATTTT. This translates into CASKLDLQGNQPQHF.